This TCR beta chain was captured by sequencing in a study of CD8 T cells in ankylosing spondylitis (dated by TCRdb to about 2017). About the study as a whole: T cell receptor beta repertoires were profiled in healthy donors and ankylosing spondylitis patients so that disease-linked TCR variants could be found. The full study cohort comprised approximately 23 ankylosing spondylitis patients and approximately 100 healthy donors. Peripheral blood was sampled, and synovial fluid was additionally collected from ankylosing spondylitis patients.

Overall study outcomes, separate from this receptor: Some of the motif variants had been reported before in the synovial fluid and blood of reactive arthritis patients, a finding that suggests common disease-initiation mechanisms. The disease-linked clones were reported as significantly enriched in matched synovial fluid samples from ankylosing spondylitis patients. The disease-linked clones showed a CD8+ phenotype and occurred at relatively low frequencies in peripheral blood. A TCR beta motif made up of eight highly homologous amino acid variants appeared to be characteristic of blood from ankylosing spondylitis patients.

The CDR3 goes from the cysteine to the phenylalanine over 17 residues. Only the CDR3 DNA is retained, 51 bases long and in frame from the first base. The germline V gene (reference sequence) yields SEHNR for CDR1 and FQNEAQ for CDR2. Trimming costs V 5 bases and J 3 bases, and their ends lie 23 bases apart. The sequencing machine was an Illumina HiSeq 2500. Quantitative 5'-RACE with molecular barcodes was the method used to prepare the TCR beta libraries. Processing in the source paper ran as follows. To identify disease-linked TCR variants, a new computational method was used, one built on a probabilistic model of VDJ rearrangement. The public reads were reanalyzed by TCRdb: fastp trimming at Q25, MiXCR alignment, in-frame beta chains only. Duplicate CDR3 protein sequences are folded into a single record with the most common DNA and genes. TCRdb's processing, not the study's, gives the V and J calls here. This sample has under 250,000 distinct CDR3 sequences in its table, and 7% to 10% of those were observed once. The top ten hold roughly 5% of the sample.

Concerning this clonotype itself: Its antigen is still unknown. Base-call qualities are not available, and no considerably larger clone is one nucleotide away.

The sequenced sample was blood, either unsorted or a sorted T cell fraction (not recorded which). This clonotype originated in a female donor with ankylosing spondylitis or in good health (not recorded which). The sequence joins TRBV7-9 to TRBJ2-7; the D segment is perhaps TRBD1 or TRBD2, each sharing 5 matched bases. The sequence in DNA is TGTGCCAGCAGCCCCGGGGCTCGTAGGATTTGGGACTACGAGCAGTACTTC. This yields the protein CASSPGARRIWDYEQYF.